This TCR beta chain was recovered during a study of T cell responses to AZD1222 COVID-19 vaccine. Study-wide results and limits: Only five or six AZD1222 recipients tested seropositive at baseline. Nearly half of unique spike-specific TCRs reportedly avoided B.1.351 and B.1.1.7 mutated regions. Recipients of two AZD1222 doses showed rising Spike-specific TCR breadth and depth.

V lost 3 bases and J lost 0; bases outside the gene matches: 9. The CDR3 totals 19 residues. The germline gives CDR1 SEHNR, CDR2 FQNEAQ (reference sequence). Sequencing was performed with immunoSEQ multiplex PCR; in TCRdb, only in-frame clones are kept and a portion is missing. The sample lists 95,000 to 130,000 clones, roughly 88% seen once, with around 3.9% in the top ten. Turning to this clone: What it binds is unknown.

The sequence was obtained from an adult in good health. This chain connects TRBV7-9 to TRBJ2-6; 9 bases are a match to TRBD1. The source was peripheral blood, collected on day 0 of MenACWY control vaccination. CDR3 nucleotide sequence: TGTGCCAGCAGCTTTAGTACCGGGACAGGGTCCTCTGGGGCCAACGTCCTGACTTTC. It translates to CASSFSTGTGSSGANVLTF.